This TCR beta chain was recovered during a study of radiation and T cells in renal cell carcinoma. Profiling relied on immunoSEQ multiplex PCR, and the TCRdb table lists in-frame clones only, not all of them. The sample consists of approximately 75,000 clones, 82% of them appearing once. Germline CDR1 SGDLS, CDR2 YYNGEE. Trimming cost V 0 bases and J 2 bases, with 16 bases left between them. This CDR3 has 17 residues. This clone was seen only a few times. Time point described: blood 2 weeks post-SBRT. The treatment: 15 Gy SBRT to primary tumor, nephrectomy 4 weeks later. This clonotype was obtained from a man between 60 and 75 years old with renal cell carcinoma. Sequences were derived from blood, sampled from a patient whose treatment included radiotherapy and nephrectomy. The rearrangement uses TRBV9 and TRBJ2-3; D may be TRBD1 (6 bases). The CDR3 coding sequence is TGTGCCAGCAGCGTAGGTTTCAGGGGACCACTCACAGATACGCAGTATTTT. Its translation: CASSVGFRGPLTDTQYF.